This TCR beta chain was sequenced for a study of CD8+ T cells in alopecia areata. Study-wide results and limits: Tofacitinib delivered significant drops in scalp clonality and in expanded CD8+ clones among the top 100. With tofacitinib ongoing, many expanded lesional clones persisted in both scalp and blood. One nonresponder leaves baseline CD8+ expansion's link to response uncertain. Affected scalp, especially in alopecia totalis/universalis, had a higher clonality than normal scalp did.

Treatment denoted: oral pan-JAK inhibitor, 5-10 mg twice daily. Punch biopsies of lesional scalp, plus peripheral blood, were taken from alopecia areata patients. V lost 4 bases and J lost 1, with 1 base in between. This CDR3 spans 10 amino acids. Germline assignment: CDR1 SQVTM and CDR2 ANQGSEA. Concerning this clone itself: The antigen is unknown.

TCR sequencing used cDNA made by reverse transcription of extracted RNA. Measured with immunoSEQ multiplex PCR; TCRdb has only the in-frame clones, and not every one. The sample contains roughly 12,000 clones, 65% to 70% of which appear only once. This sequence originates from a human donor with alopecia areata. The material sequenced was skin, taken at week 4, from a patient treated with tofacitinib. V gene TRBV29-1 combines with J gene TRBJ1-1; D not certain. This chain's CDR3 is CSVANTEAFF. CDR3 sequence (DNA): TGCAGCGTTGCGAACACTGAAGCTTTCTTT.